This T cell receptor beta chain was recovered during a study of T cells in Graves' hyperthyroidism and ophthalmopathy. Study summary: Blood was drawn when the patient was first diagnosed and still untreated. Study observations and caveats: Ophthalmopathy cases were set apart from stable hyperthyroidism by a 13 V-J model. The model forecast ophthalmopathy, anticipating it by a median around 6.5 months before onset.

This clonotype has only a few counts. As yet, its antigen is unknown. Researchers amplified the TCR beta CDR3 regions from RNA transcripts. Initially, a first-round RT-PCR of the TCR CDR3 employed the HTBI primer set. TCRdb used MiXCR to reprocess the multiplex PCR reads, holding one entry per CDR3 protein. The table has about 640,000 distinct CDR3 sequences, less than 25% seen once. Germline V gives CDR1 MDHEN, CDR2 SYDVKM. This CDR3 spans 17 amino acids. With 5 bases clipped from V and 6 bases from J, the junction kept 15 bases outside the gene matches. A NOSPECS grade of at least 4, a Clinical Activity Score of at least 3 and duration under 3 months were recorded in ophthalmopathy patients.

The chain employs TRBV28 and TRBJ2-3; 9 bases map to TRBD2. The sequencing input was blood. This TCR derives from a man aged 25 to 40 with Graves' ophthalmopathy. In nucleotides, the CDR3 is TGTGCCAGCAGTATCCCACTGGGCGGGAGGGGGGAGGATACGCAGTATTTT. The encoded protein is CASSIPLGGRGEDTQYF.